A single sample gave rise to the 30 T cell receptor beta chains below, sequenced in a study of blood T cell repertoires in COVID-19. The assay was immunoSEQ multiplex PCR, and TCRdb's table has in-frame clones only and misses some. The sample has about 63,000 clones, about 81% seen once. The sequencing input was peripheral blood. These TCRs come from a human donor in a cohort sampled during active COVID-19.

V gene TRBV28 combines with J gene TRBJ1-4; D not resolved. Germline loops: CDR1 MDHEN, CDR2 SYDVKM. The V end was cut by 6 bases, the J end by 6 bases, with 14 bases between. The CDR3 contains 14 residues. The CDR3, as DNA: TGTGCCAGCAGCACCCTGCCAGGTGATGAAAAACTGTTTTTT. This translates into CASSTLPGDEKLFF.

This chain joins TRBV30 and TRBJ1-5, with 8 bases that match TRBD1. V was pared by 0 bases and J by 1 base, with 2 bases of the junction left unmatched. CDR3 size: 15 residues. Germline CDR1 and CDR2: GTSNPN and SVGIG (reference sequence). This CDR3 reads CAWSVGQGSNQPQHF. The CDR3 DNA sequence: TGTGCCTGGAGTGTAGGACAGGGAAGCAATCAGCCCCAGCATTTT.

This clone was observed once. The CDR3, as DNA: TGTGCCAGCTCACCACCCGGGCTAGCGGTACGCACAGATACGCAGTATTTT. As protein: CASSPPGLAVRTDTQYF. The genes are TRBV18 and TRBJ2-3, with 7 bases that match TRBD2. The germline V gene encodes CDR1 KGHSH and CDR2 LQKENI. The CDR3 covers 17 residues. V shed 0 bases and J 1 base; nucleotides not matched to a gene: 7.

The chain links TRBV28 to TRBJ1-5, with unresolved D. CDR1 MDHEN and CDR2 SYDVKM come from the germline V gene. The CDR3 has 14 residues. V was shortened by 7 bases and J by 0 bases, with 10 bases between the two germline ends. CDR3 loop: CASIWADSNQPQHF. In DNA form, the CDR3 reads TGTGCCAGCATCTGGGCAGATAGCAATCAGCCCCAGCATTTT.

This clone was counted a few times. The chain uses TRBV7-9 and TRBJ1-2; D is ambiguous. This CDR3 region has 12 residues. The V end lost 3 bases, the J end lost 1 base, and 3 bases lay between the germline ends. Germline CDR1 is SEHNR and CDR2 is FQNEAQ (reference sequence). In DNA form, the CDR3 reads TGTGCCAGCAGCTTCATTAACTATGGCTACACCTTC. Its translation is CASSFINYGYTF.

The chain uses TRBV6-5 and TRBJ1-1; D is unclear. In germline, CDR1 is MNHEY, CDR2 SVGAGI. The V gene lost 3 bases and the J gene lost 1 base, with 6 bases spanning the gap. CDR3 length equals 13 residues. CDR3 residues: CASSYAANTEAFF. In nucleotides, the CDR3 is TGTGCCAGCAGTTATGCGGCGAACACTGAAGCTTTCTTT.

V and J are TRBV3-1 (or the pseudogene TRBV3-2) and TRBJ1-6; 9 nucleotides align to TRBD1. The germline gives CDR1 LGHDT, CDR2 YNNKEL (reference sequence). Unmatched junction bases numbered 4, after V lost 4 bases and J lost 9 bases. The CDR3 loop spans 14 amino acids. In nucleotides, the CDR3 is TGTGCCAGCAGCCTCGGGGGACAGGGTTCACCCCTCCACTTT. Amino acid sequence: CASSLGGQGSPLHF.

The chain couples TRBV9 to TRBJ2-5; a possible D gene is TRBD2 (6 bases). CDR3 length: 14 amino acids. Per the germline V gene, CDR1 is SGDLS and CDR2 is YYNGEE. V was trimmed by 2 bases and J by 5 bases, leaving 13 bases between them. The CDR3 nucleotides are TGTGCCAGCAGCGTGGGAGGAGCGCAGGAGACCCAGTACTTC. Its protein is CASSVGGAQETQYF.

A remark on this clone: Other DNA sequences of this sample code for an identical CDR3. The CDR3, as DNA: TGTGCCAGCAGCCTCGCGGGCCTGAACACTGAAGCTTTCTTT. Protein product: CASSLAGLNTEAFF. J is TRBJ1-1 and V is TRBV14; D remains ambiguous. The V end lost 4 bases, the J end lost 0 bases, and 9 bases lay between the germline ends. Germline CDR1 is SGHDN and CDR2 is FVKESK. There are 14 residues in the CDR3.

This chain joins TRBV7-3 and TRBJ2-5, with 8 positions matching TRBD2. The CDR3 covers 13 residues. Germline loops: CDR1 SGHTA, CDR2 FQGTGA. The trim removed 5 bases at V and 4 bases at J, leaving 3 bases unmatched. CDR3 in amino acids: CASSPGGSETQYF. As DNA, the CDR3 is TGTGCCAGCAGCCCGGGGGGGTCAGAGACCCAGTACTTC.

The gene calls are TRBV18 and TRBJ1-2, with 7 bases aligning to TRBD1. This CDR3 is 13 amino acids long. With V trimmed by 3 bases and J by 8 bases, 6 bases remained unmatched. The germline CDR1 and CDR2 sequences are KGHSH and LQKENI. CDR3 sequence (DNA): TGTGCCAGCTCACCGACACAGGGGATGGGCTACACCTTC. As protein: CASSPTQGMGYTF.

In this sample, this clone turned up once. The rearrangement joins TRBV4-1 to TRBJ2-1; 7 bases map to TRBD2. CDR3 length: 15 amino acids. Losses at the gene ends were 7 bases for V and 2 bases for J; bases not matched to a gene: 8. The germline V gene encodes CDR1 MGHRA and CDR2 YSYEKL. CDR3 amino acids: CASTPREDPYNEQFF. The CDR3 region has the DNA TGCGCCAGCACTCCCCGGGAGGATCCCTACAATGAGCAGTTCTTC.

The chain joins TRBV28 to TRBJ2-3, with TRBD2 matching over 14 bases. Germline CDR1 is MDHEN and CDR2 is SYDVKM. The length of the CDR3 is 16 residues. J lost 5 bases, V lost 5 bases, and 6 bases had no gene match. CDR3 nucleotides: TGTGCCAGCAGTAGAGGACTAGCGGGAGGAGGAGATACGCAGTATTTT. Residues: CASSRGLAGGGDTQYF.

The chain links TRBV5-8 to TRBJ1-2; a weak D match, TRBD1 (6 bases). The length of the CDR3 is 14 residues. CDR1 SGHTS and CDR2 YDEGEE come from the germline V gene. V was shortened by 7 bases and J by 4 bases, with 17 bases between the two germline ends. The CDR3 DNA is TGTGCCAGCGGGGGCCAGACAGGAAGCTATGGCTACACCTTC. As protein: CASGGQTGSYGYTF.

This chain joins TRBV2 and TRBJ2-1; no reliable D call. Trimming left V 3 bases short and J 2 bases short, with 17 bases between. CDR1 SNHLY and CDR2 FYNNEI come from the germline V gene. The CDR3 has 17 residues. The CDR3 loop is CASSDYGVAPPYNEQFF. CDR3 coding DNA: TGTGCCAGCAGTGATTATGGAGTAGCTCCACCCTACAATGAGCAGTTCTTC.

The chain is built from TRBV15 and TRBJ1-4; perhaps TRBD1 as D (6 bases). The CDR3 runs 13 residues. Germline CDR1 and CDR2: LNHNV and YYDKDF (reference sequence). V was shortened by 7 bases and J by 8 bases, with 14 bases between the two germline ends. CDR3 nucleotides: TGTGCCACCACCACTGGGGGCTGGGAAAAACTGTTTTTT. Translation gives CATTTGGWEKLFF.

V usage is TRBV9 and J usage is TRBJ2-3, with TRBD2 identical over 9 bases. The CDR3 sequence is 16 residues long. Trimming removed 0 bases from V and 5 bases from J; junction bases left unmatched: 7. The germline V gene has CDR1 SGDLS and CDR2 YYNGEE. The DNA for the CDR3 is TGTGCCAGCAGCGTAGACGGCGGGGGGGCCGAAGATACGCAGTATTTT. Protein sequence: CASSVDGGGAEDTQYF.

The chain has TRBV11-2 and TRBJ2-1, with TRBD2 matching over 7 bases. There are 15 residues in the CDR3. CDR1 and CDR2 (germline): SGHAT, FQNNGV. The junction had 7 bases not matched to a gene; V was cut back by 6 bases and J by 2 bases. This chain's CDR3 is CASRKNRGAYNEQFF. The CDR3, as DNA: TGTGCCAGCAGAAAAAACCGGGGGGCCTACAATGAGCAGTTCTTC.

The rearrangement links TRBV7-9 to TRBJ2-6; D unclear. The V end was cut by 4 bases, the J end by 0 bases, with 10 bases between. CDR1 SEHNR and CDR2 FQNEAQ come from the germline V gene (reference sequence). CDR3 length: 16 residues. Here the CDR3 DNA reads TGTGCCAGCAGCTCCCCGGTTACCTCTGGGGCCAACGTCCTGACTTTC. Translated, it gives CASSSPVTSGANVLTF.

The chain joins TRBV6-6 to TRBJ2-7; tentatively, D is TRBD1 (7 bases). CDR3 size: 15 residues. The germline V and J ends were trimmed by 0 bases and 6 bases, with 15 bases remaining between them. CDR1 is MNHNY, CDR2 SVGAGI, per germline (reference sequence). CDR3 DNA: TGTGCCAGCAGTTACTCGTTGGCAGGGGGGCTCGAGCAGTACTTC. Translation: CASSYSLAGGLEQYF.

This CDR3 is CASSITTRASYEQYF. CDR3 nucleotide sequence: TGTGCCAGTAGTATTACGACTAGGGCCTCTTACGAGCAGTACTTC. This chain links TRBV19 with TRBJ2-7; a weak D match, TRBD2 (6 bases). The ends were cut back, 3 bases at V and 4 bases at J, with 16 bases in the middle. This CDR3 spans 15 amino acids. Germline V gene lookup returns CDR1 LNHDA and CDR2 SQIVND (reference sequence).

The genes are TRBV5-1 and TRBJ2-5; TRBD1 matches 8 bases. V lost 7 bases to trimming and J lost 3 bases; unmatched junction nucleotides: 8. Germline values: CDR1 SGHRS, CDR2 YFSETQ. CDR3 length: 14 residues. DNA for the CDR3: TGCGCCAGCGAGAAACAGGGGGGCGAAGAGACCCAGTACTTC. Its translation is CASEKQGGEETQYF.

J is TRBJ2-3 and V is TRBV6-5; TRBD1 matches 8 bases. CDR3 length: 15 residues. The V gene's germline CDR1 is MNHEY and CDR2 SVGAGI. V lost 2 bases and J lost 3; bases outside the gene matches: 4. The CDR3 protein is CASSYGQGGTDTQYF. For the CDR3, the DNA is TGTGCCAGCAGTTACGGACAGGGTGGTACAGATACGCAGTATTTT.

The chain joins TRBV2 to TRBJ2-1, with TRBD1 matching over 8 bases. Germline values: CDR1 SNHLY, CDR2 FYNNEI. The CDR3 has 14 residues. V dropped 6 bases and J dropped 4; count of bases not matched to a gene: 5. The CDR3 region has the DNA TGTGCCAGCAGGACAGGGGTGGGTTACAATGAGCAGTTCTTC. Protein product: CASRTGVGYNEQFF.

This clone occurred once. The chain couples TRBV27 to TRBJ2-3; 10 positions match TRBD1. Germline CDR1 reads MNHEY; CDR2 reads SMNVEV (reference sequence). V dropped 3 bases and J dropped 4; count of bases not matched to a gene: 4. CDR3 length equals 15 residues. Here the CDR3 DNA reads TGTGCCAGCAGTTTCTCGACAGGGGGCGCAGATACGCAGTATTTT. Its protein is CASSFSTGGADTQYF.

This sequence joins TRBV30 and TRBJ2-3; possible D gene TRBD2, 7 bases. Germline assignment: CDR1 GTSNPN and CDR2 SVGIG (reference sequence). CDR3 size: 14 residues. Deletions cut 5 bases from V and 4 bases from J, with 16 bases between. The CDR3 loop is CAWDGDGGPDTQYF. DNA for the CDR3: TGTGCCTGGGATGGGGACGGGGGGCCAGATACGCAGTATTTT.

The rearrangement links TRBV12-3 or TRBV12-4 to TRBJ1-2; no definite D call. V dropped 4 bases and J dropped 8 bases, with 14 bases sitting between them. The CDR3 sequence is 13 residues long. The CDR3 coding sequence is TGTGCCAGCAGTTCCGGAGGAAGGCGGGGCTACACCTTC. It translates to CASSSGGRRGYTF.

This clone was observed a few times. This chain uses TRBV6-1 with TRBJ1-2, with TRBD1 identical over 8 bases. Germline trimming cut 2 bases from V and 6 bases from J; bases unmatched to any gene: 8. CDR1 and CDR2 (germline): MNHNS, SASEGT. CDR3 length: 15 amino acids. The CDR3 sequence is CASSEPWTGRDGYTF. CDR3 DNA sequence: TGTGCCAGCAGTGAACCCTGGACAGGGAGGGATGGCTACACCTTC.

The chain carries TRBV30 and TRBJ1-1; D is uncertain. Germline CDR1 and CDR2: GTSNPN and SVGIG (reference sequence). The CDR3 is made up of 11 amino acids. Trimming took 2 bases from V and 9 from J, leaving 10 bases between them. The CDR3 is CAWSNSVQAFF. In nucleotides, the CDR3 is TGTGCCTGGAGTAACTCGGTGCAAGCTTTCTTT.

This clone has more than one count but fewer than ten. The chain employs TRBV30 and TRBJ2-7, with a tentative D call TRBD1 (5 bases). The CDR3 is 12 residues long. V gave up 5 bases and J gave up 3 bases, with 11 bases separating them. Germline CDR1 reads GTSNPN; CDR2 reads SVGIG (reference sequence). The CDR3 DNA is TGTGCCTGGTCTGACAGCCGCTACGAGCAGTACTTC. Translated: CAWSDSRYEQYF.